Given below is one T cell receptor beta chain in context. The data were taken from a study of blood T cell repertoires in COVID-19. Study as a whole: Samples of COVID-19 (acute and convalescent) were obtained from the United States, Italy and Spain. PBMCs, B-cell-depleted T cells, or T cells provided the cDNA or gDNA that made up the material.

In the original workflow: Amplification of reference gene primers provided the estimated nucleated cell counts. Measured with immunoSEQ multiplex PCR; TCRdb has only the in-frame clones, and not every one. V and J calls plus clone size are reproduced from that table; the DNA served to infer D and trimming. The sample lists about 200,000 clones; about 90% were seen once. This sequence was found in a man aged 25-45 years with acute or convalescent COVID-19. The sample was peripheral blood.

In nucleotides, the CDR3 is TGCGGGGGAACTAGCGGGAGAAATGAGCAGTTCTTC. Translated: CGGTSGRNEQFF. V is TRBV29-1 and J is TRBJ2-1; TRBD2 aligns across 11 bases. The CDR3 covers 12 residues. Looked up from germline, CDR1 is SQVTM and CDR2 is ANQGSEA.